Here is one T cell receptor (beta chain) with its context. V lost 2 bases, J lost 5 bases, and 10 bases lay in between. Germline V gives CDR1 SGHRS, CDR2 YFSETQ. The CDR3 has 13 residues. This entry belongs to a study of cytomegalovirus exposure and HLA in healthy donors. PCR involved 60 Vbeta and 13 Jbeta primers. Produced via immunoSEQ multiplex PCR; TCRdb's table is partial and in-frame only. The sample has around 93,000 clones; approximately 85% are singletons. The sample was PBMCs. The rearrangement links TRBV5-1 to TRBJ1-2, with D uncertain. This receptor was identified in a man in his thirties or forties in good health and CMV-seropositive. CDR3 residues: CASSFDGRYGYTF. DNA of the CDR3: TGCGCCAGCAGCTTTGACGGGAGGTATGGCTACACCTTC.